This section outlines one TCR beta chain sequence together with its context. This sample was taken from a study of early stage breast cancer tumors. Produced via immunoSEQ multiplex PCR; TCRdb's table is partial and in-frame only. Seen here are over 45,000 clones, roughly 80% observed once, and the top ten hold approximately 1.4%. Germline loops: CDR1 MDHEN, CDR2 SYDVKM. V gave up 3 bases and J gave up 0 bases; unmatched junction bases: 1. The CDR3 extends over 14 amino acids. The specimen sequenced was blood. This clonotype originated in a person in their fifties or sixties with breast cancer. The V call is TRBV28, the J call TRBJ1-1; 7 bases match TRBD1. This CDR3 reads CASSLGQLNTEAFF. CDR3 sequence (DNA): TGTGCCAGCAGTTTGGGACAGCTGAACACTGAAGCTTTCTTT.